These 19 T cell receptor beta chains were sequenced from one sample in a study of radiotherapy plus CTLA-4 blockade in lung cancer. The protocol was immunoSEQ multiplex PCR, while the TCRdb copy is restricted to in-frame clones and leaves out a portion. This sample has about 88,000 clones, with less than 80% found just once. The material sequenced was peripheral blood, taken from a patient treated with radiotherapy plus ipilimumab. Receptors were obtained from a human donor with non-small cell lung cancer that progressed on radiotherapy plus ipilimumab.

The chain links TRBV5-4 to TRBJ2-7; a weak D match, TRBD1 (5 bases). Germline CDR1 reads SGHNT; CDR2 reads YYREEE (reference sequence). Trimming shortened V by 1 base and J by 5 bases, and 10 bases separated the two germline ends. The CDR3 spans 13 residues. In nucleotides, the CDR3 is TGTGCCAGCAGCTTGTGGGAACAGGACGAGCAGTACTTC. Translating gives CASSLWEQDEQYF. Together with reference TRBV5-4 and TRBJ2-7, the CDR3 gives the full variable domain: ETGVTQSPTHLIKTRGQQVTLRCSSQSGHNTVSWYQQALGQGPQFIFQYYREEENGRGNFPPRFSGLQFPNYSSELNVNALELDDSALYLCASSLWEQDEQYFGPGTRLTVT.

The rearrangement joins TRBV5-1 to TRBJ2-5, with 7 bases matching TRBD2. The CDR3 extends over 18 amino acids. Losses at the gene ends were 4 bases for V and 1 base for J; bases not matched to a gene: 16. CDR1 and CDR2 from the germline V gene are SGHRS and YFSETQ. CDR3 residues: CASSPRGGGAGVQETQYF. CDR3 coding DNA: TGCGCCAGCAGCCCCAGAGGCGGTGGGGCGGGGGTCCAAGAGACCCAGTACTTC.

The rearrangement links TRBV29-1 to TRBJ2-1; 7 nucleotides agree with TRBD2. The CDR3 has 13 residues. Germline assignment: CDR1 SQVTM and CDR2 ANQGSEA. Germline trimming cut 7 bases from V and 3 bases from J; bases unmatched to any gene: 6. The CDR3 protein is CSDARDYYNEQFF. In nucleotides, the CDR3 is TGCAGCGATGCTAGGGACTACTACAATGAGCAGTTCTTC.

This clone appeared a single time. The chain recombines TRBV20-1 with TRBJ2-3; D is undetermined. This CDR3 is 11 amino acids long. V lost 3 bases, J lost 5 bases, and 6 bases lay in between. Per the germline V gene, CDR1 is DFQATT and CDR2 is SNEGSKA (reference sequence). CDR3 sequence: CSARPLDTQYF. The CDR3 DNA is TGCAGTGCTAGGCCACTAGATACGCAGTATTTT.

The V call is TRBV5-6, the J call TRBJ2-7, with D perhaps TRBD1 or TRBD2 (5 bases each). The V end was cut by 4 bases, the J end by 1 base, with 12 bases between. The germline V gene has CDR1 SGHDT and CDR2 YYEEEE. The CDR3 is 14 amino acids. CDR3 sequence: CASSTGTASYEQYF. CDR3 bases: TGTGCCAGCAGCACCGGGACGGCGTCCTACGAGCAGTACTTC. Full variable domain (rest looked up from reference TRBV5-6 and TRBJ2-7): DAGVTQSPTHLIKTRGQQVTLRCSPKSGHDTVSWYQQALGQGPQFIFQYYEEEERQRGNFPDRFSGHQFPNYSSELNVNALLLGDSALYLCASSTGTASYEQYFGPGTRLTVT.

This clone turned up a few times. The chain couples TRBV5-8 to TRBJ1-5; the D is unclear. V was trimmed by 3 bases and J by 0 bases, leaving 13 bases between them. The germline gives CDR1 SGHTS, CDR2 YDEGEE. The CDR3 contains 16 residues. The CDR3, as DNA: TGTGCCAGCAGCTCCCCCGGACGGATTAGCAATCAGCCCCAGCATTTT. This sequence encodes CASSSPGRISNQPQHF.

The chain recombines TRBV19 with TRBJ1-2; unclear D gene. CDR3 length: 13 amino acids. Germline loops: CDR1 LNHDA, CDR2 SQIVND (reference sequence). The germline V and J ends were trimmed by 7 bases and 3 bases, with 12 bases remaining between them. Here the CDR3 reads CASMRQAHYGYTF. The DNA for the CDR3 is TGTGCCAGTATGCGGCAGGCGCACTATGGCTACACCTTC.

The chain recombines TRBV28 with TRBJ1-2; 9 bases are a match to TRBD1. The CDR3 totals 14 residues. The J segment lost 2 bases and the V segment lost 6 bases, leaving 4 bases of the junction unmatched. Germline CDR1 and CDR2: MDHEN and SYDVKM. Here the CDR3 DNA reads TGTGCCAGCAGATCCGGGACAGGGAACTATGGCTACACCTTC. Translating gives CASRSGTGNYGYTF.

The rearrangement joins TRBV19 to TRBJ1-5; 9 bases match TRBD1. The CDR3 sequence is 16 residues long. J lost 3 bases, V lost 5 bases, and 8 bases had no gene match. Germline-derived CDR1 and CDR2 are LNHDA and SQIVND (reference sequence). CDR3 nucleotide sequence: TGTGCCAGTAGTGACAGGGGGGGGATTCTCAATCAGCCCCAGCATTTT. This gives the protein CASSDRGGILNQPQHF.

The chain couples TRBV11-2 to TRBJ2-7, with 9 bases identical to TRBD1. The CDR3 length is 15 residues. Trimming at V came to 5 bases and at J to 0 bases, leaving 5 bases not matched to a gene. The germline V gene has CDR1 SGHAT and CDR2 FQNNGV. The CDR3 here is CASSTGTGPSYEQYF. CDR3 nucleotide sequence: TGTGCCAGCAGCACAGGGACAGGGCCCTCCTACGAGCAGTACTTC.

Points on this clone: Distinct nucleotide sequences in the sample also encode this CDR3. The rearrangement uses TRBV7-6 and TRBJ2-7, with a possible D match to TRBD1 (6 bases). There are 14 residues in the CDR3. Germline-derived CDR1 and CDR2 are SGHVS and FNYEAQ. Trimming took off 1 base at V and 3 bases at J, with 10 bases between the two ends. The CDR3 nucleotides read TGTGCCAGCAGCTTAGGGGGGCAAGGCTACGAGCAGTACTTC. Protein: CASSLGGQGYEQYF.

This sequence joins TRBV4-1 and TRBJ2-7, with D possibly TRBD2 on 6 matching bases. Germline CDR1 is MGHRA and CDR2 is YSYEKL. The V end lost 0 bases, the J end lost 5 bases, and 11 bases lay between the germline ends. This CDR3 contains 14 residues. The CDR3 nucleotides read TGCGCCAGCAGCCAAGAGGCTAGCGCCGACGAGCAGTACTTC. Amino acids: CASSQEASADEQYF.

The J gene is TRBJ2-7, the V gene TRBV19; TRBD1 matches at 8 bases. CDR3 length: 13 residues. CDR1 and CDR2 from the germline V gene are LNHDA and SQIVND (reference sequence). Trimming at V came to 5 bases and at J to 6 bases, leaving 6 bases not matched to a gene. Here the CDR3 DNA reads TGTGCCAGTAGTGCACAGGGGGGATCCGAGCAGTACTTC. Protein product: CASSAQGGSEQYF.

The rearrangement links TRBV18 to TRBJ2-1; the D gene is possibly TRBD1 (6 bases). Trimming shortened V by 6 bases and J by 7 bases, and 16 bases separated the two germline ends. The CDR3 extends over 14 amino acids. Germline CDR1 KGHSH, CDR2 LQKENI. CDR3 nucleotides: TGTGCCAGCTCTTATAACGCACAGGGAAATGAGCAGTTCTTC. Protein product: CASSYNAQGNEQFF.

This chain connects TRBV6-6 to TRBJ2-7; 9 nucleotides align to TRBD1. The V gene end was trimmed by 6 bases and the J gene end by 4 bases; junction bases not matched to a gene: 4. CDR3 length: 13 residues. In germline, CDR1 is MNHNY, CDR2 SVGAGI (reference sequence). The CDR3 DNA reads TGTGCCAGCAGACGCGGGACAGGGTACGAGCAGTACTTC. Residues: CASRRGTGYEQYF.

V usage is TRBV11-2 and J usage is TRBJ1-1, with D maybe TRBD1 (6 bases). The CDR3 has 13 amino acids. Germline CDR1 is SGHAT and CDR2 is FQNNGV. Trimming took off 5 bases at V and 8 bases at J, with 15 bases between the two ends. The CDR3 DNA is TGTGCCAGCAGCCCCCCCAGGGGCGGCGAAGCTTTCTTT. Its translation is CASSPPRGGEAFF.

The table lists this clone with a count of one. The chain uses TRBV5-3 and TRBJ1-2; TRBD1 aligns across 7 bases. TRBV5-3 is noted as an ORF with a role that remains uncertain. The CDR3 length is 14 residues. J gave up 2 bases and V 5 bases, and 6 bases lay outside the gene matches. CDR3 sequence: CARRAQGPNYGYTF. Written as DNA, the CDR3 is TGTGCCAGAAGGGCACAGGGGCCCAACTATGGCTACACCTTC.

This clone occurred once. The rearrangement joins TRBV7-2 to TRBJ1-4, with D possibly TRBD1 on 6 matching bases. Germline CDR1 reads SGHTA; CDR2 reads FQGNSA. V was clipped by 5 bases and J by 7 bases, with 17 bases between them. The CDR3 contains 15 residues. The DNA of the CDR3 is TGTGCCAGCAGCCGAGCCGGGACACCGACTGAAAAACTGTTTTTT. Its translation: CASSRAGTPTEKLFF.

This rearrangement joins TRBV6-5 to TRBJ1-5; 7 nucleotides align to TRBD1. Looked up from germline, CDR1 is MNHEY and CDR2 is SVGAGI. V lost 8 bases and J lost 0; bases outside the gene matches: 7. The CDR3 is 15 amino acids. For the CDR3, the DNA is TGTGCCAGCCGGACAGGCTTTTATAGCAATCAGCCCCAGCATTTT. Protein: CASRTGFYSNQPQHF.